This TCR beta chain was identified during a study of blood T cell repertoires in COVID-19. Overall study context: The United States, Italy and Spain were the sources of the acute and convalescent COVID-19 samples.

V shed 2 bases and J shed 9 bases, with 11 bases lying between them. Germline CDR1 is LNHDA and CDR2 is SQIVND (reference sequence). The CDR3 is 13 amino acids. The assay was immunoSEQ multiplex PCR, and TCRdb's table has in-frame clones only and misses some. The data hold about 55,000 clones, with 65% to 90% observed a single time. The clonotype was recovered from a human donor in a cohort sampled during active COVID-19. V is TRBV19 and J is TRBJ2-4; D gene uncertain. Sequencing input: peripheral blood. Here the CDR3 reads CASSIIGPGIQYF. As DNA, the CDR3 is TGTGCCAGTAGTATAATTGGCCCGGGCATTCAGTACTTC.